These 12 T cell receptor beta chains share one sample of origin, sequenced in a study of CD8+ T cells in alopecia areata. Treatment denoted: oral pan-JAK inhibitor, 5-10 mg twice daily. As the sequencing template, cDNA was produced by extracting RNA and reverse transcribing it. Measured with immunoSEQ multiplex PCR; TCRdb has only the in-frame clones, and not every one. The table shows roughly 280,000 clones, with 60% occurring only once. This specimen was CD4+ T cells sorted from blood, taken around week 53, from a patient treated with tofacitinib. Every receptor here comes from a human donor with alopecia areata.

This chain connects TRBV29-1 to TRBJ2-7; 8 bases match TRBD1. The CDR3 runs to 14 residues. J gave up 6 bases and V 7 bases, and 14 bases lay outside the gene matches. Germline V CDR1 and CDR2: SQVTM, ANQGSEA. The CDR3 is CSAGGQGLLSEQYF. Here the CDR3 DNA reads TGCAGCGCCGGCGGACAGGGATTGCTGAGCGAGCAGTACTTC.

The chain combines TRBV29-1 with TRBJ1-1; D perhaps matches TRBD1 (6 bases). CDR1 and CDR2 (germline): SQVTM, ANQGSEA. The V gene lost 3 bases and the J gene lost 4 bases, with 15 bases spanning the gap. This CDR3 comprises 14 residues. The CDR3 nucleotides are TGCAGCGTTGATAAAGCCCGCAGGGGCACTGAAGCTTTCTTT. It translates to CSVDKARRGTEAFF.

The V call is TRBV30, the J call TRBJ2-7; 7 bases match TRBD1. After removal of 4 bases from V and 4 bases from J, the junction contained 7 bases not matched to a gene. The germline CDR1 and CDR2 sequences are GTSNPN and SVGIG (reference sequence). This CDR3 has 13 amino acids. The CDR3 nucleotides are TGTGCCTGGAACACAGGGGTGAGTTACGAGCAGTACTTC. It yields the protein CAWNTGVSYEQYF.

The CDR3 spells CASSATGQGNSPLHF. DNA of the CDR3: TGTGCCAGCAGCGCGACGGGACAGGGGAATTCACCCCTCCACTTT. The chain uses TRBV7-3 and TRBJ1-6; 10 positions match TRBD1. Germline V CDR1 and CDR2: SGHTA, FQGTGA. CDR3 length: 15 residues. Trimming cost V 5 bases and J 7 bases; bases outside gene matches: 5.

This chain's CDR3 is CASSSQGGMGSPLHF. The CDR3 nucleotides are TGTGCCAGCAGCTCGCAGGGAGGAATGGGTTCACCCCTCCACTTT. The chain links TRBV7-3 to TRBJ1-6, with D possibly TRBD1 on 5 matching bases. Trimming took 4 bases from V and 9 from J, leaving 16 bases between them. The V gene's germline CDR1 is SGHTA and CDR2 FQGTGA. The length of the CDR3 is 15 residues.

The chain joins TRBV4-1 to TRBJ1-4; the D is unclear. V was clipped by 2 bases and J by 13 bases, with 23 bases between them. The CDR3 is 16 residues long. CDR1 is MGHRA, CDR2 YSYEKL, per germline. The CDR3 region is CASSQPRLDPKRGLFF. CDR3 sequence (DNA): TGCGCCAGCAGCCAACCCCGCCTTGACCCCAAACGCGGACTGTTTTTT.

The chain has TRBV7-2 and TRBJ2-4; D is unclear. The CDR3 runs 14 residues. The V and J ends lost 5 bases and 8 bases respectively, with 16 bases between them. Germline V gene lookup returns CDR1 SGHTA and CDR2 FQGNSA. The CDR3 DNA sequence: TGTGCCAGCAGCCCACTTGCTAGTGTAGACATTCAGTACTTC. This gives the protein CASSPLASVDIQYF.

This clone was observed a handful of times. The V gene is TRBV4-3, the J gene TRBJ2-1, with TRBD1 identical over 8 bases. Germline V CDR1 and CDR2: LGHNA, YSLEER. V shed 5 bases, J shed 5 bases, and the junction held 5 bases outside the gene matches. The CDR3 is made up of 14 amino acids. The CDR3 here is CASSRMTGDNEQFF. The CDR3 nucleotides read TGCGCCAGCAGCAGGATGACAGGGGACAATGAGCAGTTCTTC.

The chain is built from TRBV9 and TRBJ2-4; 7 bases agree with TRBD2. Germline CDR1 reads SGDLS; CDR2 reads YYNGEE. Losses at the gene ends were 5 bases for V and 3 bases for J; bases not matched to a gene: 11. The CDR3 length is 16 residues. CDR3 amino acids: CASSRRSGGDKNIQYF. The CDR3 DNA reads as TGTGCCAGCAGTCGTAGGTCGGGGGGAGACAAAAACATTCAGTACTTC.

This clone was recorded a few times. The V and J genes are TRBV29-1 and TRBJ2-5; 9 bases match TRBD1. Germline values: CDR1 SQVTM, CDR2 ANQGSEA. V gave up 5 bases and J gave up 1 base; unmatched junction bases: 5. This CDR3 is built from 14 residues. The CDR3 protein is CSVRTGVPQETQYF. In DNA, the CDR3 is TGCAGCGTTCGGACAGGGGTCCCCCAAGAGACCCAGTACTTC.

The CDR3 loop reads CASSLSVGGGYTF. Written as DNA, the CDR3 is TGTGCCAGCAGTTTATCGGTTGGGGGGGGCTACACCTTC. This sequence joins TRBV27 and TRBJ1-2, with D possibly matching TRBD1 (5 bases). The CDR3 extends over 13 amino acids. V lost 0 bases and J lost 8, with 10 bases in between. Germline loops: CDR1 MNHEY, CDR2 SMNVEV (reference sequence).

The chain links TRBV9 to TRBJ1-1, with 7 bases lining up with TRBD1. V trimming: 0 bases; J trimming: 8 bases; junction bases outside the gene matches: 7. This CDR3 spans 14 amino acids. Germline CDR1 reads SGDLS; CDR2 reads YYNGEE. The CDR3 loop is CASSVGGPRGEAFF. CDR3 sequence (DNA): TGTGCCAGCAGCGTAGGGGGCCCCAGGGGGGAAGCTTTCTTT.